These 27 T cell receptor beta chains were all obtained from the same sample, sequenced in a study of T cell repertoires in cytomegalovirus infection. Each CDR3 protein is one row after TCRdb ran MiXCR on the reads. Here the sample spans around 260,000 distinct CDR3 sequences, roughly 10% being singletons. The material sequenced was PBMCs. The receptors were sampled from a human donor in good health (CMV status not recorded). Some clones in this sample may be carry-over from other donors' samples.

The chain employs TRBV28 and TRBJ1-1; the D is unclear. Germline lookup yields CDR1 MDHEN and CDR2 SYDVKM. V shed 2 bases and J shed 7 bases, with 8 bases lying between them. This CDR3 region has 12 residues. The CDR3 is CASSLIGSEAFF. The CDR3 region has the DNA TGTGCCAGCAGTTTAATAGGGAGTGAAGCTTTCTTT.

This chain links TRBV24-1 with TRBJ2-1, with D maybe TRBD2 (7 bases). Deletions cut 5 bases from V and 7 bases from J, with 23 bases between. The CDR3 totals 17 residues. The germline CDR1 and CDR2 sequences are KGHDR and SFDVKD. DNA for the CDR3: TGTGCCACCAGTGTTATGACGGGGGGCCCGTTTGAGAATGAGCAGTTCTTC. Translation: CATSVMTGGPFENEQFF.

This clonotype has more than one count but fewer than ten. J is TRBJ2-1 and V is TRBV20-1, with a tentative D call TRBD2 (7 bases). Germline CDR1 reads DFQATT; CDR2 reads SNEGSKA (reference sequence). Trimming shortened V by 1 base and J by 7 bases, and 17 bases separated the two germline ends. The CDR3 is 15 residues long. In DNA form, the CDR3 reads TGCAGTGCTAGAGGGGGGGGCGAACTAGTAAATGAGCAGTTCTTC. It codes for CSARGGGELVNEQFF.

The chain links TRBV30 to TRBJ1-1, with D uncertain. V was shortened by 5 bases and J by 4 bases, with 8 bases between the two germline ends. The CDR3 length is 11 residues. CDR1 and CDR2 (germline): GTSNPN, SVGIG (reference sequence). The chain's CDR3 is CAWERSTEAFF. CDR3 nucleotide sequence: TGTGCCTGGGAACGATCCACTGAAGCTTTCTTT.

The chain uses TRBV29-1 and TRBJ2-5; D possibly corresponds to TRBD1 (5 bases). Trimming took off 6 bases at V and 5 bases at J, with 13 bases between the two ends. Germline CDR1 and CDR2: SQVTM and ANQGSEA. The CDR3 has 12 amino acids. The CDR3 DNA reads TGCAGCGTCGGACACTCAGCCGAGACCCAGTACTTC. Amino acids: CSVGHSAETQYF.

This clonotype has ten or more counts. The chain joins TRBV28 to TRBJ1-2; no clear D. The germline V gene encodes CDR1 MDHEN and CDR2 SYDVKM. The CDR3 consists of 15 residues. V dropped 6 bases and J dropped 8 bases, with 22 bases sitting between them. DNA of the CDR3: TGTGCCAGCAGGTCTCCTACCAGCCCGGCTAGGGGCTACACCTTC. It codes for CASRSPTSPARGYTF.

This clonotype came up a few times. The genes are TRBV2 and TRBJ2-3, with no clear D. V was cut by 7 bases and J by 3 bases, with 17 bases left in between. Germline CDR1 is SNHLY and CDR2 is FYNNEI. The CDR3 totals 15 residues. DNA for the CDR3: TGTGCCAGCACCCGTCAGGCCATATCTACAGATACGCAGTATTTT. It translates to CASTRQAISTDTQYF.

The rearrangement joins TRBV19 to TRBJ2-3, with D possibly called TRBD1 or TRBD2 (6 bases each). This CDR3 is built from 16 residues. Between the trimmed V and J ends, which lost 3 bases and 1 base, there was a span of 14 bases. Looked up from germline, CDR1 is LNHDA and CDR2 is SQIVND (reference sequence). CDR3 DNA: TGTGCCAGTAGTATTCGCCCCGGGGGCCGCACAGATACGCAGTATTTT. Translated, it gives CASSIRPGGRTDTQYF.

In its sample, this clonotype was seen many times. The rearrangement uses TRBV19 and TRBJ1-3; D possibly corresponds to TRBD1 (5 bases). CDR1 is LNHDA and CDR2 is SQIVND in the germline V gene (reference sequence). The CDR3 runs to 14 residues. Between the trimmed V and J ends, which lost 9 bases and 0 bases, there was a span of 12 bases. The CDR3 coding sequence is TGTGCCAGCCAACAGGATTACTCTGGAAACACCATATATTTT. Its translation: CASQQDYSGNTIYF.

In its sample, this clonotype was seen many times. This rearrangement joins TRBV7-2 to TRBJ1-6; 7 nucleotides line up with TRBD1. V was pared by 3 bases and J by 14 bases, with 10 bases of the junction left unmatched. Germline loops: CDR1 SGHTA, CDR2 FQGNSA. The CDR3 is made up of 14 amino acids. The CDR3 here is CASSFRDSGGSLHF. As DNA, the CDR3 is TGTGCCAGCAGCTTCCGGGACAGCGGGGGGTCCCTCCACTTT.

This clonotype showed up many times. The J gene is TRBJ2-1, the V gene TRBV27; D is unclear. CDR1 MNHEY and CDR2 SMNVEV come from the germline V gene (reference sequence). CDR3 size: 15 residues. Trimming left V 4 bases short and J 5 bases short, with 15 bases between. CDR3 region: CASSSTQNPDNEQFF. For the CDR3, the DNA is TGTGCCAGCAGTTCGACCCAAAACCCTGACAATGAGCAGTTCTTC.

J is TRBJ2-5 and V is TRBV12-3 or TRBV12-4, with 8 bases fitting TRBD1. This CDR3 is 15 amino acids long. Losses at the gene ends were 2 bases for V and 1 base for J; bases not matched to a gene: 3. The CDR3 region is CASSLNRGSQETQYF. The DNA for the CDR3 is TGTGCCAGCAGTTTAAACAGGGGGAGCCAAGAGACCCAGTACTTC.

This clonotype was detected many times. The chain has TRBV7-8 and TRBJ2-7; 9 nucleotides match TRBD2. The germline CDR1 and CDR2 sequences are SGHVS and FQNEAQ. CDR3 length equals 15 residues. V lost 1 base to trimming and J lost 2 bases; unmatched junction nucleotides: 3. For the CDR3, the DNA is TGTGCCAGCAGCTTAGGAGCGGGGGGCGCCTACGAGCAGTACTTC. This translates into CASSLGAGGAYEQYF.

This clonotype was recorded at least ten times. The rearrangement links TRBV7-9 to TRBJ2-3, with D perhaps TRBD2 (5 bases). V lost 4 bases and J lost 5, with 19 bases in between. CDR3 length: 16 residues. From germline, CDR1 is SEHNR and CDR2 FQNEAQ (reference sequence). Here the CDR3 DNA reads TGTGCCAGCAGCTCCCCGAGGAGACTACCGCAAGATACGCAGTATTTT. This encodes CASSSPRRLPQDTQYF.

This sequence joins TRBV11-2 and TRBJ2-5; possibly TRBD2 for D (6 bases). The germline CDR1 and CDR2 sequences are SGHAT and FQNNGV. V dropped 3 bases and J dropped 2 bases, with 16 bases sitting between them. The CDR3 covers 16 residues. The CDR3 here is CASSLEGRTGQETQYF. The CDR3 DNA reads TGTGCCAGCAGCTTGGAGGGGCGAACGGGGCAAGAGACCCAGTACTTC. Drawing the rest from reference TRBV11-2 and TRBJ2-5, the complete variable domain is EAGVAQSPRYKIIEKRQSVAFWCNPISGHATLYWYQQILGQGPKLLIQFQNNGVVDDSQLPKDRFSAERLKGVDSTLKIQPAKLEDSAVYLCASSLEGRTGQETQYFGPGTRLLVL.

This clonotype was found many times. CDR3 protein: CASSPHSSGGSNEQFF. DNA for the CDR3: TGTGCCAGCAGTCCCCACAGCTCCGGGGGAAGCAATGAGCAGTTCTTC. The chain couples TRBV28 to TRBJ2-1; D is perhaps TRBD2 (6 bases). CDR3 length: 16 amino acids. Trimming took off 5 bases at V and 6 bases at J, with 20 bases between the two ends. CDR1 MDHEN and CDR2 SYDVKM come from the germline V gene.

The chain recombines TRBV12-3 or TRBV12-4 with TRBJ2-5; 9 bases fit TRBD1. V shed 5 bases and J 3 bases; nucleotides not matched to a gene: 10. The CDR3 totals 16 residues. The CDR3 nucleotides are TGTGCCAGCAGTCCGCGGAACGGACAGGGGAAAGAGACCCAGTACTTC. Encoded protein: CASSPRNGQGKETQYF.

The chain combines TRBV11-3 with TRBJ2-4; D possibly corresponds to TRBD2 (6 bases). The CDR3 loop spans 16 amino acids. CDR1 is SGHNT and CDR2 is YENEEA in the germline V gene. V dropped 0 bases and J dropped 1 base, with 10 bases sitting between them. CDR3 DNA: TGTGCCAGCAGCTTAGAGCCGGCGGGGGCCAAAAACATTCAGTACTTC. The encoded protein is CASSLEPAGAKNIQYF.

This clonotype appeared many times. This rearrangement joins TRBV7-3 to TRBJ2-1; TRBD2 matches at 11 bases. Germline V gives CDR1 SGHTA, CDR2 FQGTGA. Trimming at V came to 2 bases and at J to 0 bases, leaving 9 bases not matched to a gene. CDR3 length: 19 amino acids. The CDR3 sequence: CASSLWAIAGGSSYNEQFF. The CDR3 DNA reads as TGTGCCAGCAGCTTATGGGCTATAGCGGGGGGGAGCTCCTACAATGAGCAGTTCTTC.

The chain combines TRBV2 with TRBJ1-5; TRBD1 matches at 9 bases. The CDR3 has 14 amino acids. Germline loops: CDR1 SNHLY, CDR2 FYNNEI. V gave up 8 bases and J gave up 7 bases; unmatched junction bases: 9. CDR3 in DNA: TGTGCCAGCCGGGACAGGGTTGTTTGGCAGCCCCAGCATTTT. Protein product: CASRDRVVWQPQHF.

The chain uses TRBV6-4 and TRBJ2-3; possible D gene TRBD2, 5 bases. V lost 8 bases, J lost 1 base, and 13 bases lay in between. CDR3 length equals 14 residues. Germline values: CDR1 MRHNA, CDR2 SNTAGT. CDR3 loop: CASEPSGGTDTQYF. The CDR3 DNA follows: TGTGCCAGCGAGCCGAGCGGAGGCACAGATACGCAGTATTTT.

There are many counts of this clonotype. J is TRBJ2-2 and V is TRBV7-2, with D possibly matching TRBD1 (5 bases). V was clipped by 7 bases and J by 8 bases, with 20 bases between them. The CDR3 runs to 15 residues. Germline V gene data show CDR1 as SGHTA and CDR2 as FQGNSA. The CDR3: CASTFDRPLGGELFF. CDR3 DNA: TGTGCCAGCACCTTTGACAGACCCTTAGGAGGGGAGCTGTTTTTT.

This clonotype was seen many times. The chain carries TRBV7-2 and TRBJ1-6; D perhaps matches TRBD1 (5 bases). V lost 7 bases, J lost 8 bases, and 18 bases lay in between. There are 15 residues in the CDR3. Germline assignment: CDR1 SGHTA and CDR2 FQGNSA. CDR3 in DNA: TGTGCCAGCACCCCACCGGGGGACGGGTATTCACCCCTCCACTTT. Its protein is CASTPPGDGYSPLHF.

The CDR3 spells CASSFQGEGEAFF. In nucleotides, the CDR3 is TGTGCCAGCAGCTTCCAGGGGGAGGGTGAAGCTTTCTTT. This sequence joins TRBV7-6 and TRBJ1-1; 7 nucleotides match TRBD1. CDR1 is SGHVS, CDR2 FNYEAQ, per germline. CDR3 size: 13 residues. Trimming took 3 bases from V and 7 from J; bases not matched to a gene: 5.

This clonotype occurred many times. The chain joins TRBV7-9 to TRBJ2-5, with 7 bases matching TRBD1. The germline V gene has CDR1 SEHNR and CDR2 FQNEAQ (reference sequence). Losses at the gene ends were 4 bases for V and 3 bases for J; bases not matched to a gene: 14. The CDR3 covers 17 residues. The CDR3 loop is CASSSTLGRGKEETQYF. In nucleotides, the CDR3 is TGTGCCAGCAGCTCCACCCTAGGCAGGGGGAAGGAAGAGACCCAGTACTTC. Using reference TRBV7-9 and TRBJ2-5 for the parts outside the CDR3, the full variable domain is DTGVSQNPRHKITKRGQNVTFRCDPISEHNRLYWYRQTLGQGPEFLTYFQNEAQLEKSRLLSDRFSAERPKGSFSTLEIQRTEQGDSAMYLCASSSTLGRGKEETQYFGPGTRLLVL.

This clonotype was counted at least ten times. The V call is TRBV6-1, the J call TRBJ2-1; D might be TRBD1 or TRBD2, each matching 5 bases. Trimming left V 6 bases short and J 7 bases short, with 19 bases between. CDR3 length equals 15 residues. Per germline, CDR1 MNHNS and CDR2 SASEGT. The CDR3 region has the DNA TGTGCCAGCAGACAAAGAACAGGTCGAGGGAATGAGCAGTTCTTC. The encoded protein is CASRQRTGRGNEQFF.

This clonotype was counted many times. This sequence joins TRBV19 and TRBJ1-5, with 9 bases lining up with TRBD1. There are 14 residues in the CDR3. V shed 6 bases and J 9 bases; nucleotides not matched to a gene: 9. Germline V CDR1 and CDR2: LNHDA, SQIVND (reference sequence). The CDR3 loop reads CASRGDRAFLPQHF. In DNA form, the CDR3 reads TGTGCCAGTAGGGGGGACAGGGCGTTCTTGCCCCAGCATTTT.